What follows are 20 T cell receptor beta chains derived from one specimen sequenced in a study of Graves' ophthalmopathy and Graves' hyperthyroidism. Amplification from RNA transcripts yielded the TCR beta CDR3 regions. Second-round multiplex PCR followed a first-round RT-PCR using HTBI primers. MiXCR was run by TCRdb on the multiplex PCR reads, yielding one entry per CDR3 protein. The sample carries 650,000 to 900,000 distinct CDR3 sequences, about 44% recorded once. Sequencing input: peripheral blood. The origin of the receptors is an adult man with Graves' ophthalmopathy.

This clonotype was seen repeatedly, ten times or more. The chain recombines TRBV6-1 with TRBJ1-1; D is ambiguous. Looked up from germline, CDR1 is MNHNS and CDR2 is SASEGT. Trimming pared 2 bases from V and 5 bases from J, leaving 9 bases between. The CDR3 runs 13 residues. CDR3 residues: CASSESEATEAFF. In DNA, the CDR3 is TGTGCCAGCAGTGAATCGGAGGCAACTGAAGCTTTCTTT.

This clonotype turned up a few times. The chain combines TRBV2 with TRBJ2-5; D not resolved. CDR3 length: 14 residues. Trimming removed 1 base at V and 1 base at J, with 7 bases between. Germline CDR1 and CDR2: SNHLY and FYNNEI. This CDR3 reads CASSEVAAQETQYF. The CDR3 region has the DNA TGTGCCAGCAGTGAAGTGGCAGCCCAAGAGACCCAGTACTTC.

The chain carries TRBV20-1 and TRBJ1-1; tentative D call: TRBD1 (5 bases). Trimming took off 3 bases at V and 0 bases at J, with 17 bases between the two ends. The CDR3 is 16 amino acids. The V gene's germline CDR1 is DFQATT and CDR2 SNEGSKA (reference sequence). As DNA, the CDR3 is TGCAGTGCTAGTGGAGGGAGGGGCGGAATGAACACTGAAGCTTTCTTT. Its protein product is CSASGGRGGMNTEAFF.

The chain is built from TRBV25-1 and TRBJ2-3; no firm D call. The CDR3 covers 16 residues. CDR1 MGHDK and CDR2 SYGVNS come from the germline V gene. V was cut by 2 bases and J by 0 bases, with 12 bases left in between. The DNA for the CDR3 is TGTGCCAGCAGTGAAGAGAAAGGCAGGAGCACAGATACGCAGTATTTT. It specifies CASSEEKGRSTDTQYF.

This CDR3 reads CASSLRTNEKLFF. The CDR3 DNA is TGTGCCAGCAGTTTACGGACTAATGAAAAACTGTTTTTT. V gene TRBV12-3 or TRBV12-4 combines with J gene TRBJ1-4; no clear D gene. The CDR3 is 13 amino acids. V was cut by 2 bases and J by 2 bases, with 3 bases left in between.

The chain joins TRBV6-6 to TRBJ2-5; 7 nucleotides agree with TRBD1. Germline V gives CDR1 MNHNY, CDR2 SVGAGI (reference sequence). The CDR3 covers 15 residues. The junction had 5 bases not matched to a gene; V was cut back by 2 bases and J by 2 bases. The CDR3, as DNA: TGTGCCAGCAGTTACAGACAGGGAACACAAGAGACCCAGTACTTC. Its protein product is CASSYRQGTQETQYF.

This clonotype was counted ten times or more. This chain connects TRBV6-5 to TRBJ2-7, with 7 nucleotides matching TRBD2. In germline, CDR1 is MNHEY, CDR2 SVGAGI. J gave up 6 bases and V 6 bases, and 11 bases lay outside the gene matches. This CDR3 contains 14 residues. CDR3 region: CASSLRGEGSEQYF. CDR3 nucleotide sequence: TGTGCCAGCAGCCTCCGGGGGGAGGGCTCCGAGCAGTACTTC.

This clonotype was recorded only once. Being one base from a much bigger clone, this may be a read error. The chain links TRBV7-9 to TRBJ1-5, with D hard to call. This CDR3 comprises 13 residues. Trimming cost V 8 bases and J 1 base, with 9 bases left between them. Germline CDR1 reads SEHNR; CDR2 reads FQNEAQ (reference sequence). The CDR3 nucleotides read TGTGCCAGCGGCCACAACAGCAATCAGCCCCAGCATTTT. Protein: CASGHNSNQPQHF.

Here the CDR3 reads CASSVGRAVDTQYF. The CDR3 region has the DNA TGTGCCAGCTCCGTCGGCAGGGCGGTAGATACGCAGTATTTT. V usage is TRBV19 and J usage is TRBJ2-3; tentative D call: TRBD1 (5 bases). V shed 9 bases and J shed 5 bases, with 18 bases lying between them. Germline values: CDR1 LNHDA, CDR2 SQIVND (reference sequence). The CDR3 runs to 14 residues.

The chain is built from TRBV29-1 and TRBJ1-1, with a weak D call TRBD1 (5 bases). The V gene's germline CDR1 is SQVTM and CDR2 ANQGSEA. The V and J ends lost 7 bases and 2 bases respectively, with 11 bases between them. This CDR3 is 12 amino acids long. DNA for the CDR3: TGCAGCGCTTGGGGCATCAACACTGAAGCTTTCTTT. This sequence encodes CSAWGINTEAFF.

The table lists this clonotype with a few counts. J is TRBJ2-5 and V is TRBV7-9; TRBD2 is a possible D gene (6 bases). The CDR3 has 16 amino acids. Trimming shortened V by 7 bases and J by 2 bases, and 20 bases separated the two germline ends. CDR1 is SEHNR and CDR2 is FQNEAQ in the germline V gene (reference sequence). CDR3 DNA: TGTGCCAGCACTCTTTTTGGGCGGGACGGGCAAGAGACCCAGTACTTC. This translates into CASTLFGRDGQETQYF.

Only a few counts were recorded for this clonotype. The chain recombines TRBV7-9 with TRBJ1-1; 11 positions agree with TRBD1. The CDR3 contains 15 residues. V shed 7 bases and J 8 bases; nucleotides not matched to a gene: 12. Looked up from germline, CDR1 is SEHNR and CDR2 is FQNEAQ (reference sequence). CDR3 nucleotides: TGTGCCAGCACAAGCTTAGACGGGACAGGGGGAGAAGCTTTCTTT. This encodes CASTSLDGTGGEAFF.

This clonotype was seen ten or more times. CDR3 loop: CSVDEDRVGGYTF. The CDR3 nucleotides read TGCAGCGTTGACGAGGACAGGGTCGGTGGCTACACCTTC. The genes are TRBV29-1 and TRBJ1-2; 8 bases match TRBD1. Germline trimming cut 3 bases from V and 7 bases from J; bases unmatched to any gene: 7. Germline assignment: CDR1 SQVTM and CDR2 ANQGSEA. The CDR3 loop spans 13 amino acids.

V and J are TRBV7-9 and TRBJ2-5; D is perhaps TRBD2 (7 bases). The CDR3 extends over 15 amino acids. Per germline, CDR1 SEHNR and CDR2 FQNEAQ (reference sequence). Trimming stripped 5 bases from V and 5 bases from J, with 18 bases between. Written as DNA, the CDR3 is TGTGCCAGCAGCCCCGAGTTGGGGGGGGCGGAGACCCAGTACTTC. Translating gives CASSPELGGAETQYF.

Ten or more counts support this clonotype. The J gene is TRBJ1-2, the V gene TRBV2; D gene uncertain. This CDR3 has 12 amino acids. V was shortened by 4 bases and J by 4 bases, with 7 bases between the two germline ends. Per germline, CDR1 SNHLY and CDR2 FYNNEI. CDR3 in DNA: TGTGCCAGCAGTGGAGGGAGCTATGGCTACACCTTC. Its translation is CASSGGSYGYTF.

This chain's CDR3 is CSARDSGGGIFETQYF. In DNA, the CDR3 is TGCAGTGCTAGAGATAGTGGCGGGGGGATTTTTGAGACCCAGTACTTC. The J gene is TRBJ2-5, the V gene TRBV20-1; TRBD2 matches at 8 bases. Trimming at V came to 0 bases and at J to 5 bases, leaving 11 bases not matched to a gene. This CDR3 contains 16 residues. Germline V gene data show CDR1 as DFQATT and CDR2 as SNEGSKA (reference sequence).

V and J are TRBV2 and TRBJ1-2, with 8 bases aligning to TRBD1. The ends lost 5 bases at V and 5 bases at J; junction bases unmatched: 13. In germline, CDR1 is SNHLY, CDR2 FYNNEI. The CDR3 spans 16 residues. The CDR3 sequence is CASSPYRQGQKYGYTF. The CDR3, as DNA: TGTGCCAGCAGTCCTTACCGACAGGGGCAAAAGTATGGCTACACCTTC.

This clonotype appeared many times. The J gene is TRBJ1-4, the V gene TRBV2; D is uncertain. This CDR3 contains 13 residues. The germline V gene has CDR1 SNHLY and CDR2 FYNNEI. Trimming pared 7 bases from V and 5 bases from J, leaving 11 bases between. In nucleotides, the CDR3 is TGTGCCAGCAATGGCGGAGGGAATGAAAAACTGTTTTTT. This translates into CASNGGGNEKLFF.

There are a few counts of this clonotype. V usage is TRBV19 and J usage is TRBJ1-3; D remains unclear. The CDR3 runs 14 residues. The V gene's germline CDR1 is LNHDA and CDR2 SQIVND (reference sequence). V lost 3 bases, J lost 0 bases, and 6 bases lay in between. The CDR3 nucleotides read TGTGCCAGTAGTATCAGTAGCTCTGGAAACACCATATATTTT. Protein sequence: CASSISSSGNTIYF.

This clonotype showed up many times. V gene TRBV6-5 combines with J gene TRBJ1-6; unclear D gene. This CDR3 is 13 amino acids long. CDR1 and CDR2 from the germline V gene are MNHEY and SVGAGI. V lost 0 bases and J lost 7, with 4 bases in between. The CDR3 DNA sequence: TGTGCCAGCAGTTACTCTCAGAATTCACCCCTCCACTTT. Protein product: CASSYSQNSPLHF.